This T cell receptor beta chain was recovered during a study of OX40 agonist ivuxolimab in advanced cancers. Study summary: Patients treated during dose escalation were battling hepatocellular carcinoma, melanoma, renal cell or head and neck cancer.

The germline CDR1 and CDR2 sequences are SGHKS and YYEKEE (reference sequence). The trim removed 2 bases at V and 3 bases at J, leaving 5 bases unmatched. This CDR3 spans 15 amino acids. TCRdb's table, derived via immunoSEQ multiplex PCR, lists solely in-frame clones and lacks some. The sample records around 110,000 clones, approximately 90% being singletons. The chain is built from TRBV5-5 and TRBJ2-3; 8 bases are a match to TRBD2. The TCR comes from an adult with an advanced solid tumor such as melanoma, head and neck, liver or kidney cancer. The sequenced sample was CD4+ or CD8+ T cells sorted from blood, obtained in a trial of the OX40 agonist ivuxolimab. CDR3 in amino acids: CASSFLSSGTDTQYF. The DNA of the CDR3 is TGTGCCAGCAGCTTTCTCTCTAGCGGGACAGATACGCAGTATTTT.